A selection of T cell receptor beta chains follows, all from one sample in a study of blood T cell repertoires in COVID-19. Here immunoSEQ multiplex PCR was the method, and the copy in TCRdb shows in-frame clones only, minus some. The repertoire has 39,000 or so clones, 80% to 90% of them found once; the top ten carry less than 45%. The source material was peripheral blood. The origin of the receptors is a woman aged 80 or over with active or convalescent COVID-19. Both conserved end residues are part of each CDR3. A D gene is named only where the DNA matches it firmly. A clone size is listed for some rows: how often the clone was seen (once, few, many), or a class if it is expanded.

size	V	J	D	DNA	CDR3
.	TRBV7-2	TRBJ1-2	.	TGTGCCAGCAGCTTAGTGGGCACCCCTAACTATGGCTACACCTTC	CASSLVGTPNYGYTF
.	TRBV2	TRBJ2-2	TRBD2	TGTGCCAGCATTGGGGCTAGCGGAAACACCGGGGAGCTGTTTTTT	CASIGASGNTGELFF
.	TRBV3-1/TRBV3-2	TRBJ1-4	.	TGTGCCAGCAGTGCAGGGGTCCGTAATGAAAAACTGTTTTTT	CASSAGVRNEKLFF
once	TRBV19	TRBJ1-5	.	TGTGCCAGTAGTATAGATCTTGGGGGGGCGATCGGCAATCAGCCCCAGCATTTT	CASSIDLGGAIGNQPQHF
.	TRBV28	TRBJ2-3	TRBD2	TGTGCCAGCAGTTTACCCCCCGGAATAGCGGGAGTGGCGGATACGCAGTATTTT	CASSLPPGIAGVADTQYF
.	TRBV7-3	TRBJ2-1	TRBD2	TGTGCCAGCAGCCCCGCGGGCGGGAGGGCTTACAATGAGCAGTTCTTC	CASSPAGGRAYNEQFF
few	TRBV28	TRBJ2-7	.	TGTGCCAGCAGTTGGACCCGGCTAGGAGGGAAGTCCGAGCAGTACTTC	CASSWTRLGGKSEQYF
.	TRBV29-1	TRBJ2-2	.	TGCAGCGTTGGTCCTCCGAACACCGGGGAGCTGTTTTTT	CSVGPPNTGELFF
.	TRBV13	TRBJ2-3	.	TGTGCCAGCAGCACTCGCACAGATACGCAGTATTTT	CASSTRTDTQYF
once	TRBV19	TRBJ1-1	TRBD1	TGTGCCAGTAGGGAACAGGGGATTTACACTGAAGCTTTCTTT	CASREQGIYTEAFF
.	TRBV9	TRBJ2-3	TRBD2	TGTGCCAGCAGCGTAGCCCCAACCGCGGGAGCGACAGATACGCAGTATTTT	CASSVAPTAGATDTQYF
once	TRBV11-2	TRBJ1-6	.	TGTGCCAGCAGCTTAGCCCCATTAACAGGGAACTCTTACTCACCCCTCCACTTT	CASSLAPLTGNSYSPLHF
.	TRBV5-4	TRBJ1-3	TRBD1	TGTGCCAGCAGCTCTCTCGGGGACAGGGGATGGAAAGGCACCATATATTTT	CASSSLGDRGWKGTIYF
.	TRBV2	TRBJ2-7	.	TGTGCCAGCAGTGAGGGCACCAAGCAGTACTTC	CASSEGTKQYF
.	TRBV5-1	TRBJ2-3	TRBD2	TGCGCCAGCAGCTCCGGGACTAGCGGCACAGATACGCAGTATTTT	CASSSGTSGTDTQYF
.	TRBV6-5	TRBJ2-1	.	TGTGCCAGCAGCCCCAGGGGTTCTCAGTTGGGTGAGCAGTTCTTC	CASSPRGSQLGEQFF
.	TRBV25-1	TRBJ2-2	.	TGTGCCAGCAGTTCAGGACGAGAGACAGGTCGAAGGACCGGGGAGCTGTTTTTT	CASSSGRETGRRTGELFF
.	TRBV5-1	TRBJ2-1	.	TGCGCCAGCAGCTTGGCCTCTCAGGACAATGAGCAGTTCTTC	CASSLASQDNEQFF
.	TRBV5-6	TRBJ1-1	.	TGTGCCAGCAGCTTGGATGCGCGGGGGGTGGCTTTCTTT	CASSLDARGVAFF